One and the same sample provided the 17 T cell receptor beta chains below, sequenced in a study of sequential checkpoint blockade in melanoma. Clones were read by immunoSEQ multiplex PCR, and TCRdb kept only the in-frame ones, dropping some. The table has 40,000 or so clones, roughly a third seen once. Treatment meaning: randomized to nivolumab then ipilimumab (arm A) or the reverse (arm B). Here the sequenced sample was tumor tissue (inferred from file names), taken from a patient given nivolumab and ipilimumab in sequence. These TCRs come from a human donor with melanoma.

This chain connects TRBV6-8 to TRBJ2-5; the D gene is possibly TRBD2 (7 bases). This CDR3 has 16 amino acids. Germline CDR1 MNHGY, CDR2 SAAAGT. The V gene lost 5 bases and the J gene lost 1 base, with 17 bases spanning the gap. The CDR3 coding sequence is TGTGCCAGCAGTGACGGACAGCGGGGTTTCCAAGAGACCCAGTACTTC. It codes for CASSDGQRGFQETQYF.

This clone appeared a few times. The rearrangement uses TRBV11-3 and TRBJ1-4; TRBD1 might be the D (6 bases). The CDR3 is made up of 15 amino acids. Between the trimmed V and J ends, which lost 1 base and 7 bases, there was a span of 13 bases. Germline V gene lookup returns CDR1 SGHNT and CDR2 YENEEA. The CDR3 loop reads CASSLVGGVGEKLFF. The DNA for the CDR3 is TGTGCCAGCAGCTTAGTGGGGGGCGTTGGTGAAAAACTGTTTTTT.

The chain uses TRBV7-6 and TRBJ1-1; perhaps TRBD1 as D (5 bases). Germline CDR1 and CDR2: SGHVS and FNYEAQ. Trimming stripped 2 bases from V and 4 bases from J, with 14 bases between. The length of the CDR3 is 15 residues. The DNA of the CDR3 is TGTGCCAGCAGCTTAATGGGCGGGGGGGGCACTGAAGCTTTCTTT. As protein: CASSLMGGGGTEAFF. Together with reference TRBV7-6 and TRBJ1-1, the CDR3 gives the full variable domain: GAGVSQSPRYKVTKRGQDVALRCDPISGHVSLYWYRQALGQGPEFLTYFNYEAQQDKSGLPNDRFSAERPEGSISTLTIQRTEQRDSAMYRCASSLMGGGGTEAFFGQGTRLTVV.

This chain connects TRBV5-1 to TRBJ1-6; 9 nucleotides align to TRBD1. The V segment lost 0 bases and the J segment 9 bases; nucleotides outside the gene matches: 7. This CDR3 is built from 16 residues. The germline gives CDR1 SGHRS, CDR2 YFSETQ. DNA for the CDR3: TGCGCCAGCAGCTTGGAGGATGGACAGGGGATTTCACCCCTCCACTTT. This translates into CASSLEDGQGISPLHF.

The chain recombines TRBV19 with TRBJ2-5; D unclear. CDR3 length: 15 residues. The germline V and J ends were trimmed by 3 bases and 5 bases, with 16 bases remaining between them. CDR1 and CDR2 (germline): LNHDA, SQIVND (reference sequence). This chain's CDR3 is CASSMSMWVGETQYF. The DNA for the CDR3 is TGTGCCAGTAGTATGAGTATGTGGGTAGGGGAGACCCAGTACTTC.

The J gene is TRBJ2-7, the V gene TRBV28; TRBD2 is a possible D gene (6 bases). CDR1 MDHEN and CDR2 SYDVKM come from the germline V gene. Trimming took off 7 bases at V and 7 bases at J, with 20 bases between the two ends. The CDR3 runs to 14 residues. The CDR3 protein is CASTPGEPAEEQYF. The CDR3 region has the DNA TGTGCCAGCACCCCGGGGGAGCCCGCGGAAGAGCAGTACTTC.

This clone showed up just a few times. The chain recombines TRBV28 with TRBJ1-1; weak D call: TRBD1 (6 bases). V lost 6 bases and J 4 bases, leaving 18 bases between the germline ends. The CDR3 runs to 15 residues. The V gene's germline CDR1 is MDHEN and CDR2 SYDVKM. CDR3 residues: CASSLGGGRGTEAFF. CDR3 DNA sequence: TGTGCCAGCAGCCTAGGGGGGGGGCGCGGCACTGAAGCTTTCTTT.

This clone was recorded many times. The rearrangement links TRBV6-8 to TRBJ1-5; 7 bases are a match to TRBD1. Germline CDR1 MNHGY, CDR2 SAAAGT. V lost 7 bases to trimming and J lost 0 bases; unmatched junction nucleotides: 12. The CDR3 sequence is 17 residues long. CDR3 sequence reads: CASTPGQTYNSNQPQHF. CDR3 sequence (DNA): TGTGCCAGCACCCCGGGACAGACCTATAATAGCAATCAGCCCCAGCATTTT.

This clone was observed a handful of times. The V gene is TRBV11-3, the J gene TRBJ2-3; TRBD2 matches at 9 bases. The CDR3 contains 16 residues. CDR1 and CDR2 from the germline V gene are SGHNT and YENEEA. Losses at the gene ends were 2 bases for V and 3 bases for J; bases not matched to a gene: 6. Here the CDR3 DNA reads TGTGCCAGCAGCTTATCTGGGCGGGGGGGTACAGATACGCAGTATTTT. It is translated as CASSLSGRGGTDTQYF.

V usage is TRBV6-8 and J usage is TRBJ2-4, with 10 bases aligning to TRBD1. CDR3 size: 16 residues. CDR1 is MNHGY and CDR2 is SAAAGT in the germline V gene. After removal of 2 bases from V and 5 bases from J, the junction contained 6 bases not matched to a gene. The CDR3 coding sequence is TGTGCCAGCAGTTACGGGCCCGGGACAGGGGAAAACATTCAGTACTTC. It specifies CASSYGPGTGENIQYF.

This clone was recorded a few times. The chain is built from TRBV7-6 and TRBJ2-7; maybe TRBD1 (5 bases). The CDR3 consists of 15 residues. Germline values: CDR1 SGHVS, CDR2 FNYEAQ. Trimming took 3 bases from V and 2 from J, leaving 14 bases between them. CDR3 region: CASSLLKGRTYEQYF. The CDR3 DNA reads as TGTGCCAGCAGCTTGTTAAAGGGGCGAACCTACGAGCAGTACTTC.

This clone was counted once. V gene TRBV5-1 combines with J gene TRBJ1-4; no reliable D call. The germline CDR1 and CDR2 sequences are SGHRS and YFSETQ. The ends were cut back, 5 bases at V and 5 bases at J, with 13 bases in the middle. The CDR3 is made up of 14 amino acids. CDR3 nucleotides: TGCGCCAGCAGTTGGGGAAGCGGGAATGAAAAACTGTTTTTT. As protein: CASSWGSGNEKLFF.

The table lists this clone with many counts. V gene TRBV23-1 combines with J gene TRBJ1-5, with D hard to call. TRBV23-1 is an open reading frame whose function is uncertain. The CDR3 loop spans 16 amino acids. V lost 6 bases to trimming and J lost 4 bases, with 19 bases between them. CDR3 DNA: TGCGCCAGCAGCCAAGATCGTCCGGGTTTGAATCAGCCCCAGCATTTT. Encoded protein: CASSQDRPGLNQPQHF.

The gene calls are TRBV5-1 and TRBJ2-3, with a tentative D call TRBD1 (6 bases). Trimming pared 4 bases from V and 5 bases from J, leaving 17 bases between. The germline V gene encodes CDR1 SGHRS and CDR2 YFSETQ. The CDR3 length is 15 residues. CDR3 sequence (DNA): TGCGCCAGCAGCCGGACAGACCACTTGGGAGATACGCAGTATTTT. Its translation is CASSRTDHLGDTQYF.

The chain recombines TRBV18 with TRBJ2-7, with D unresolved. The CDR3 consists of 14 residues. Between the trimmed V and J ends, which lost 0 bases and 2 bases, there was a span of 8 bases. Germline CDR1 reads KGHSH; CDR2 reads LQKENI. The CDR3: CASSPPGATYEQYF. For the CDR3, the DNA is TGTGCCAGCTCACCACCGGGCGCGACCTACGAGCAGTACTTC. The full variable domain, its missing parts supplied by reference TRBV18 and TRBJ2-7, is NAGVMQNPRHLVRRRGQEARLRCSPMKGHSHVYWYRQLPEEGLKFMVYLQKENIIDESGMPKERFSAEFPKEGPSILRIQQVVRGDSAAYFCASSPPGATYEQYFGPGTRLTVT.

This clone has at least ten counts. This chain uses TRBV6-8 with TRBJ1-6, with unresolved D. V was cut by 2 bases and J by 10 bases, with 6 bases left in between. Germline V gene data show CDR1 as MNHGY and CDR2 as SAAAGT. This CDR3 spans 12 amino acids. CDR3 amino acids: CASSYRRSPLHF. The CDR3 nucleotides read TGTGCCAGCAGTTACCGGAGATCACCCCTCCACTTT.

V is TRBV6-8 and J is TRBJ1-1; tentatively, D is TRBD1 (6 bases). Germline V lookup: CDR1 MNHGY, CDR2 SAAAGT. The V gene lost 0 bases and the J gene lost 5 bases, with 7 bases spanning the gap. This CDR3 spans 13 amino acids. CDR3 in DNA: TGTGCCAGCAGTTACTCAAGGGGGACTGAAGCTTTCTTT. As protein: CASSYSRGTEAFF.